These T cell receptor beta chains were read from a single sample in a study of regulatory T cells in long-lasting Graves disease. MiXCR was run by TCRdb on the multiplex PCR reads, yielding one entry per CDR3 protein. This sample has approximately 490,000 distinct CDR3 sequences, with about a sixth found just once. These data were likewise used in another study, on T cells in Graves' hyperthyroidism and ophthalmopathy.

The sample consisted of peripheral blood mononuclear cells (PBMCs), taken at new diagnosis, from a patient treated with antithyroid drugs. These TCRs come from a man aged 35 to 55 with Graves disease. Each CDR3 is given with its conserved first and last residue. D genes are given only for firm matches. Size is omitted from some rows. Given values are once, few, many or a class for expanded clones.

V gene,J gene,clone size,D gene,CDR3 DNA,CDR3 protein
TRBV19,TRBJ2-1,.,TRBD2,TGTGCCACGCACGCCAAGTTAGGCGGGAGCTCCTCGGAGCAGTTCTTC,CATHAKLGGSSSEQFF
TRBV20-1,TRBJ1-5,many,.,TGCAGTGCTAGAGAGCTGGGCGTGGGGCAGCCCCAGCATTTT,CSARELGVGQPQHF
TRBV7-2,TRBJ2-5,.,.,TGTGCCAGCAGCGGCGGGTGGGGGGTCCAAGAGACCCAGTACTTC,CASSGGWGVQETQYF
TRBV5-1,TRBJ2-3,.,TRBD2,TGCGCCAGCAGCGCCGGGACTAGCGGGAGATCGGGGACAGATACGCAGTATTTT,CASSAGTSGRSGTDTQYF
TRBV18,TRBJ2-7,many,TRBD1,TGTGCCAGCTCACCAGGACAGGGGGAGGCCTACGAGCAGTACTTC,CASSPGQGEAYEQYF
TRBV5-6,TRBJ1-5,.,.,TGTGCCAGCAGCTTGCAGGGCGGAGGTCAGCCCCAGCATTTT,CASSLQGGGQPQHF
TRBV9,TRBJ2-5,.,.,TGTGCCAGCTCACCGCCTTCCCCATTGCCTGTATGGACGGAGGATGAAGAGACCCAGTACTTC,CASSPPSPLPVWTEDEETQYF
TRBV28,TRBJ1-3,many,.,TGTGCCAGCAGTTCAGGACAGCGGATCGGAAACACCATATATTTT,CASSSGQRIGNTIYF
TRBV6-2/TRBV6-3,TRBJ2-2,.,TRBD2,TGTGCCAGCAGTGACGGGACTAGCGGGAGGGCCGGCGGGGAGCTGTTTTTT,CASSDGTSGRAGGELFF
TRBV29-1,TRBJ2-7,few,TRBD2,TGCAGCGTTGTGGTACTAGCGGGGGCCCCCTACGAGCAGTACTTC,CSVVVLAGAPYEQYF
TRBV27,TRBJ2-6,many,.,TGTGCCAGCAGTTTCGGCTCTGGGGCCAACGTCCTGACTTTC,CASSFGSGANVLTF
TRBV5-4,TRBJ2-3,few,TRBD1,TGTGCCAGCAGCCCCCAAACAGGGGGCACAGATACGCAGTATTTT,CASSPQTGGTDTQYF
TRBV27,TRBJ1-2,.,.,TGTGCCAGCAGTGGGGGACGGGGGCTGGTCTATGGCTACACCTTC,CASSGGRGLVYGYTF
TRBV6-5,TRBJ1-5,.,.,TGTGCCAGCAGTTACAAGGACACATACTATAGCAATCAGTCCCAGCATTTT,CASSYKDTYYSNQSQHF
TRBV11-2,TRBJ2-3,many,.,TGTGCCAGCAGCTTAGACTCAAGGTCCACAGATACGCAGTATTTT,CASSLDSRSTDTQYF
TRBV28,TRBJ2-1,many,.,TGTGCCAGCAGTCCTCCTACCCTGTTTGGCTCCTACAATGAGCAGTTCTTC,CASSPPTLFGSYNEQFF
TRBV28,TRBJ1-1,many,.,TGTGCCAGTTCGGACAGTTGGGGCACTGAAGCTTTCTTT,CASSDSWGTEAFF
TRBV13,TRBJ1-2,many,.,TGTGCCAGCAGCTTAGGAACCTCGTATGGCTACACCTTC,CASSLGTSYGYTF
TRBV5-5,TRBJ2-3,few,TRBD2,TGTGCCAGCAGCTCGGGGAGGCGGGAGATTGAATTAGATACGCAGTATTTT,CASSSGRREIELDTQYF
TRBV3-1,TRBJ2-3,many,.,TGTGCCAGCAGCCAAGATGCTCCAGTAACAACAGATACGCAGTATTTT,CASSQDAPVTTDTQYF
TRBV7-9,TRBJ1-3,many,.,TGTGCCAGCAGCTTACGTTCTGCAGGAAACACCATATATTTT,CASSLRSAGNTIYF
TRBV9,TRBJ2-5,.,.,TGTGCCAGCAGCGTAGGAGGGGGTGGGCTAGCGCAACAAGAGACCCAGTACTTC,CASSVGGGGLAQQETQYF
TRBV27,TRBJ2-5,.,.,TGTGCCAGCAGCACGGACGGGGGTGAGACCCAGTACTTC,CASSTDGGETQYF
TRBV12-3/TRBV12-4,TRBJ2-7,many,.,TGTGCCAGCAGTCCCCTTTCAGGGGGGTACGAGCAGTACTTC,CASSPLSGGYEQYF
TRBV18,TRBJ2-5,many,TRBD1,TGTGCCAGCTCACCCGGGACAGGGGTGGAGGAGACCCAGTACTTC,CASSPGTGVEETQYF
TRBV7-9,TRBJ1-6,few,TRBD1,TGTGCCAGCAGCCGGACAGGGGGCCGGGCGGATTCACCCCTCCACTTT,CASSRTGGRADSPLHF
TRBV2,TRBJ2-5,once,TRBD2,TGTGCCAGCTCTTCAGTACTAGCGGGAGGTTGGCAAGAGACCCAGTACTTC,CASSSVLAGGWQETQYF
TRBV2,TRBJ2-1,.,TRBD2,TGTGCCAGCATCGGACTAGCGGGAAAAAATGAGCAGTTCTTC,CASIGLAGKNEQFF
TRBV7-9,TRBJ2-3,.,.,TGTGCCAGCAGCCCGCTCGGGCGGTCGGGCACAGATACGCAGTATTTT,CASSPLGRSGTDTQYF
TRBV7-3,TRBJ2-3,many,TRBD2,TGTGCCAGCAGCCACACTACGGCGGCTAGCGGGAGTTTTTGGGCAGATACGCAGTATTTT,CASSHTTAASGSFWADTQYF
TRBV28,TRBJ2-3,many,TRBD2,TGTGCCAGCAGTTTACAAAGCGGGAGGGTCCCCTTAGGCACAGATACGCAGTATTTT,CASSLQSGRVPLGTDTQYF
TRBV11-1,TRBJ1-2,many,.,TGTGCCAGCAGCTTAGAGCCCCAGAAAGAGACTAACTATGGCTACACCTTC,CASSLEPQKETNYGYTF
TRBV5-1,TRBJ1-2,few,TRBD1,TGCGCCAGCAGCATCCTACCGGACAGGGGCTATGGCTACACCTTC,CASSILPDRGYGYTF
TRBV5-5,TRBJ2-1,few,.,TGTGCCAGCAGCTACGGCTTCCGACAGAGCGATGAACAGTTCTTC,CASSYGFRQSDEQFF
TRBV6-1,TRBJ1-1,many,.,TGTGCCAGCACAAGAAACACTGAAGCTTTCTTT,CASTRNTEAFF
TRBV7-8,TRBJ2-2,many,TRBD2,TGTGCCAGCAGCACGGCCCAACTAGCGGGAGTTTACACCGGGGAGCTGTTTTTT,CASSTAQLAGVYTGELFF
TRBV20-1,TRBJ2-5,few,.,TGCAGTGCTAGAGTCGGGACACTTCAAGAGACCCAGTACTTC,CSARVGTLQETQYF
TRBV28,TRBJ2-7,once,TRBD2,TGTGCCAGCAGTTTGGTATCGCGGACTAGCGGCTACGAGCAGTACTTC,CASSLVSRTSGYEQYF
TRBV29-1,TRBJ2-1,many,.,TGCAGCGTTGAAGGCGCCGCCGACGGAACTTACAATGAGCAGTTCTTC,CSVEGAADGTYNEQFF
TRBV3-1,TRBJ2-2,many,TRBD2,TGTGCCAGCAGCCGCCGACTAGCGGGAGAATCGCAAGCCGGGGAGCTGTTTTTT,CASSRRLAGESQAGELFF
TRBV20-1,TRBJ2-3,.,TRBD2,TGCAGCCACGGGCTAGCGGGAGGGCCGGTAGATACGCAGTATTTT,CSHGLAGGPVDTQYF
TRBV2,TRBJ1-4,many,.,TGTGCCAGCAGAGACGACAGCGAAAAACTGTTTTTT,CASRDDSEKLFF
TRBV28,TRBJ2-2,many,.,TGTGCCAGCACGTTTTTGTTGGGGACCGGGGAGCTGTTTTTT,CASTFLLGTGELFF
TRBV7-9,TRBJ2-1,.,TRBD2,TGTGCCAGCAAGGAGACTAGCGATAACAATGAGCAGTTCTTC,CASKETSDNNEQFF
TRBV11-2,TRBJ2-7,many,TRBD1,TGTGCCAGCAGCTTGTCCCGGGACAGAGTCTACGAGCAGTACTTC,CASSLSRDRVYEQYF
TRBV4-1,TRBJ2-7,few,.,TGCGCCAGCAGCCAAGAGTTCGGGATTGGGTACGAGCAGTACTTC,CASSQEFGIGYEQYF
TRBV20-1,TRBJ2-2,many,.,TGCAGTGCTAGAGCCAGCGCTCACACCGGGGAGCTGTTTTTT,CSARASAHTGELFF
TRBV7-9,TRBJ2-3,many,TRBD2,TGTGCCAGCAGCTTAAGACTAGCGGGAGCGCCTAGCACAGATACGCAGTATTTT,CASSLRLAGAPSTDTQYF
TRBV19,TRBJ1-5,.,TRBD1,TGTGCCAGTAGTATTTATCGGCAGGGGGCCGTCAATCAGCCCCAGCATTTT,CASSIYRQGAVNQPQHF
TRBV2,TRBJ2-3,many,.,TGTGCCAGCAGTGGTCTGAGCGGCTACACAGATACGCAGTATTTT,CASSGLSGYTDTQYF
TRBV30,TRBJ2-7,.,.,TGTGCCTGGAGCCGCGGCAGTCCCTACGAGCAGTACTTC,CAWSRGSPYEQYF
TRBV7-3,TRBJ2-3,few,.,TGTGCCAGCAGCTCCCAGACGGCAGATACGCAGTATTTT,CASSSQTADTQYF
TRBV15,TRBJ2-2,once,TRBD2,TGTGCCACCAGCAGCCTAGCGGGGAACACCGGGGAGCTGTTTTTT,CATSSLAGNTGELFF
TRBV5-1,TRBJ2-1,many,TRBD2,TGCGCCAGCAGCTCCGGACTAGCGGGAGAGAGGTACAATGAGCAGTTCTTC,CASSSGLAGERYNEQFF
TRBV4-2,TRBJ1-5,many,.,TGTGCCAGCAGCCAGCCGTCCCAGGCGAATCAGCCCCAGCATTTT,CASSQPSQANQPQHF
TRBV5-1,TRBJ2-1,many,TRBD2,TGCGCCAGCAGCTTTTCTATTAGCGGGACCTACAATGAGCAGTTCTTC,CASSFSISGTYNEQFF
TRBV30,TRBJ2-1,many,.,TGTGCCTGGAGTTCACCTACTAGCCGTGAGCAGTTCTTC,CAWSSPTSREQFF
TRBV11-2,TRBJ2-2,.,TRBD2,TGTGCCAGCCGAAGGGGGAGCGGGAGGGGGACCGGGGAGCTGTTTTTT,CASRRGSGRGTGELFF
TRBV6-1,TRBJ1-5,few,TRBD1,TGTGCCAGCAGCTGGGGACAGGGCCGCTATAGCAATCAGCCCCAGCATTTT,CASSWGQGRYSNQPQHF